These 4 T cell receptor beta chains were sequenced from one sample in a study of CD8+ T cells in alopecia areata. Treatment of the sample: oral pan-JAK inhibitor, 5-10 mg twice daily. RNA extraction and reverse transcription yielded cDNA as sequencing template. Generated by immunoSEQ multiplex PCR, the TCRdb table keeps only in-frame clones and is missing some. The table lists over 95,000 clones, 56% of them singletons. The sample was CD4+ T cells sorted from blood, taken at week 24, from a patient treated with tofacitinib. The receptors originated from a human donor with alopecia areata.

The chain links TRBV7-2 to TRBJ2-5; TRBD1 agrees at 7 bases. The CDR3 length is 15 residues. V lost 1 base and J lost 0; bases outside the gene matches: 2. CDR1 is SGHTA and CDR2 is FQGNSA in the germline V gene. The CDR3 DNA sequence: TGTGCCAGCAGCTTAGGAGACAGGGACCAAGAGACCCAGTACTTC. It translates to CASSLGDRDQETQYF.

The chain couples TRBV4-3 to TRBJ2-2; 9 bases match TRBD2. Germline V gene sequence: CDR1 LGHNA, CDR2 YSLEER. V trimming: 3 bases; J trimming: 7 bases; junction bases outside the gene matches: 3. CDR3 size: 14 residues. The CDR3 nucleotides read TGCGCCAGCAGCCATGGCGGGGGGGGCGGGGAGCTGTTTTTT. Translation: CASSHGGGGGELFF.

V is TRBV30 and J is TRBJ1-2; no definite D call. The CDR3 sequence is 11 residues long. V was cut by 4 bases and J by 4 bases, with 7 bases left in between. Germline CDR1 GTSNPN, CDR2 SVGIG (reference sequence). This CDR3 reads CAWTSSYGYTF. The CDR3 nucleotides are TGTGCCTGGACGAGCTCCTATGGCTACACCTTC.

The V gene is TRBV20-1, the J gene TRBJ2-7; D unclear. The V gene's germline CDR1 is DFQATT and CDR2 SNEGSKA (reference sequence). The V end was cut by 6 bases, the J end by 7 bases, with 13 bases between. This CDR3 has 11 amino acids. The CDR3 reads CSAPGQTEQYF. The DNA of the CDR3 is TGCAGTGCCCCCGGGCAGACTGAGCAGTACTTC.